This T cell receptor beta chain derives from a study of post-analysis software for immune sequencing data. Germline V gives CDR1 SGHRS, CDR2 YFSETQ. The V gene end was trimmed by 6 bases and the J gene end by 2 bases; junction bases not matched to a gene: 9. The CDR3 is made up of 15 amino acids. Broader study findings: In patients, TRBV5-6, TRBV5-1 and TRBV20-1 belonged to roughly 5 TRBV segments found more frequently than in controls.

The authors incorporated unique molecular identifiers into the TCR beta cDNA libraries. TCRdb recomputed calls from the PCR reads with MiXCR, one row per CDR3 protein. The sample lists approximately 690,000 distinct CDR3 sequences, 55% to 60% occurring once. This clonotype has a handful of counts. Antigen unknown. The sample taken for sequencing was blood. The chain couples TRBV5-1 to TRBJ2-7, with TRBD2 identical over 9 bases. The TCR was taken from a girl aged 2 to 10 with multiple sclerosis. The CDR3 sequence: CASKVELAGTYEQYF. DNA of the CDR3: TGCGCCAGCAAGGTAGAGCTAGCGGGGACCTACGAGCAGTACTTC.